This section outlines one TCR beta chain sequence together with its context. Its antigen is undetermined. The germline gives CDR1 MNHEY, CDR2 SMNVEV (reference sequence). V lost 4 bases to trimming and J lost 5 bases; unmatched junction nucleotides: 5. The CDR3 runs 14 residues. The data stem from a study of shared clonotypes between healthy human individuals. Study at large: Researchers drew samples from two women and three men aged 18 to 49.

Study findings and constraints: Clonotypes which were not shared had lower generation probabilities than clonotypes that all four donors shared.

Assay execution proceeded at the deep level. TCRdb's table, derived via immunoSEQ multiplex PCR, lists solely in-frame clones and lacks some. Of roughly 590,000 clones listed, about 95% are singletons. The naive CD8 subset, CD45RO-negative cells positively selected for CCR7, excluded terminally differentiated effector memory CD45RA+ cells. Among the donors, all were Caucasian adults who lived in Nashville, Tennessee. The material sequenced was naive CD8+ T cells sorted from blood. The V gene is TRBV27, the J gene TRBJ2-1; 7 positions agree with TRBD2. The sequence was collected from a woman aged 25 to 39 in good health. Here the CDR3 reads CASSSSGGDNEQFF. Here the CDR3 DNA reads TGTGCCAGCAGTTCTAGCGGAGGTGACAATGAGCAGTTCTTC.